This T cell receptor (beta chain) came from a study of T cell repertoires in aging, cancer and after chemotherapy. Overall study findings and caveats: In each cancer cohort, median generation probability increased across chemotherapy, suggesting thymic output rebounded. Age-matched healthy donors had significantly more diverse, less clonal blood TCR repertoires than untreated cancer patients.

Trimming removed 3 bases at V and 3 bases at J, with 7 bases between. From germline, CDR1 is GTSNPN and CDR2 SVGIG (reference sequence). This CDR3 comprises 12 residues. This clonotype is large (0.1 to 1%). Its antigen is not identified. A mixed TRB-A/B primer pool amplified rearranged TRB by multiplex touch-down PCR. TCRdb passed the multiplex PCR reads through MiXCR, listing each CDR3 protein once. Of approximately 1,200 distinct CDR3 sequences detected, around 23% appear once; the ten largest clones hold more than 20%. The template was genomic DNA from peripheral blood, not RNA. The specimen was blood. The chain combines TRBV30 with TRBJ2-3; no firm D call. The TCR was taken from a human donor with a blood cancer. Here the CDR3 reads CAWSQTTDTQYF. CDR3 sequence (DNA): TGTGCCTGGAGCCAAACGACAGATACGCAGTATTTT.